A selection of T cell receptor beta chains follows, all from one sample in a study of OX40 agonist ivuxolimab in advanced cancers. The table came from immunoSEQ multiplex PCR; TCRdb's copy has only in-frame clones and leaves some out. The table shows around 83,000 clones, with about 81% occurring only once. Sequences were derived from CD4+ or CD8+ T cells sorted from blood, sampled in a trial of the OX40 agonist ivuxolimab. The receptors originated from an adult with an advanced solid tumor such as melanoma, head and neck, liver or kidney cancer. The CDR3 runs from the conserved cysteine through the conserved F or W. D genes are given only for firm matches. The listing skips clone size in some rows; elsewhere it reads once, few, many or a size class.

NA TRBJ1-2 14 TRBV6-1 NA TGTGCCAGCAGTGAAGCGACGGGGCTTGGGGGCTACACCTTC CASSEATGLGGYTF
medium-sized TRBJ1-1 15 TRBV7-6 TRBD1 TGTGCCAGCAGCCCGACACCCGGGACAGGTACTGAAGCTTTCTTT CASSPTPGTGTEAFF
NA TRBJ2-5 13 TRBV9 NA TGTGCCAGCAACCGTCGGCAAGAAGGGACCCAGTACTTC CASNRRQEGTQYF
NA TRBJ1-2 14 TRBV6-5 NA TGTGCCAGCAGTTACGCGGAGGGGAACTATGGCTACACCTTC CASSYAEGNYGYTF
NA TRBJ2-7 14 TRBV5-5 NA TGTGCCAGCAGCTTAGGGACTGGAAACTACGAGCAGTACTTC CASSLGTGNYEQYF
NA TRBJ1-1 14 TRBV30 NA TGTGCCTGGAACCCAGGGCAGAGAAACACTGAAGCTTTCTTT CAWNPGQRNTEAFF
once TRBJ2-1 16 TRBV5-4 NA TGTGCCAGCAAACAGGCCGCAGTACAAACTTACAATGAGCAGTTCTTC CASKQAAVQTYNEQFF
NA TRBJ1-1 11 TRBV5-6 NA TGTGCCAGCAGCTTGTCAGGACCAGCTTTCTTT CASSLSGPAFF
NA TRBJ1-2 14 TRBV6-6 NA TGTGCCAGCAGTTACTTCTCAGGGGAATATGGCTACACCTTC CASSYFSGEYGYTF
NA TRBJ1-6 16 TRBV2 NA TGTGCCAGCAGGATCGCCCTTTTACTTAGATTTTCACCCCTCCACTTT CASRIALLLRFSPLHF
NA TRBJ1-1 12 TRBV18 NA TGTGCCAGCTCGTCCCTCTACACTGAAGCTTTCTTT CASSSLYTEAFF
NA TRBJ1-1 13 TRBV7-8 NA TGTGCCAGCAGCTCCGTGGGGCACACTGAAGCTTTCTTT CASSSVGHTEAFF
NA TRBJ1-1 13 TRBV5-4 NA TGTGCCAGCAGCAACCAACGGGGGAGTGAAGCTTTCTTT CASSNQRGSEAFF